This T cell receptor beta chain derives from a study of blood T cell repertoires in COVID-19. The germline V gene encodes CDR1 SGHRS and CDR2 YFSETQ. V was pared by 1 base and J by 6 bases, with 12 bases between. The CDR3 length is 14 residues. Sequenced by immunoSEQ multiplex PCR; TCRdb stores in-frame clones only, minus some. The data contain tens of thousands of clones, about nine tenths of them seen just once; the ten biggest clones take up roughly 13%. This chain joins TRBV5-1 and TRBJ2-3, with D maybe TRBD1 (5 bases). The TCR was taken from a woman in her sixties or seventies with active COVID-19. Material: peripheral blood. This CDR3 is CASSLPQGADTQYF. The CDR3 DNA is TGCGCCAGCAGCTTGCCCCAGGGTGCCGATACGCAGTATTTT.